The entry below describes one T cell receptor (beta chain). TCR beta from blood CD8+ and CD4+ T cells was sequenced. TEMRA cells were FACS-enriched and CD8+ and CD4+ T cells negatively isolated. The authors reverse transcribed about 0.5 to 1 ug RNA with random hexamers. TCR beta CDR3 was amplified by immunoSEQ multiplex PCR. This amplification extended across 54 Vbeta and 13 Jbeta segments. TCRdb used MiXCR to reprocess the immunoSEQ multiplex PCR reads, holding one entry per CDR3 protein. The sample includes approximately 190,000 distinct CDR3 sequences, roughly 96% of them seen just once. This record belongs to a study of CD8 T cells in Susac syndrome. There are 17 residues in the CDR3. The V end was cut by 1 base, the J end by 2 bases, with 12 bases between. Germline loops: CDR1 LNHDA, CDR2 SQIVND (reference sequence).

The chain uses TRBV19 and TRBJ2-6; possibly TRBD1 for D (6 bases). This receptor was obtained from a human donor with multiple sclerosis. The material sequenced was CD4+ T cells from PBMCs. The CDR3 spells CASSIGTGSAGANVLTF. Here the CDR3 DNA reads TGTGCCAGTAGTATAGGAACAGGGTCGGCTGGGGCCAACGTCCTGACTTTC.